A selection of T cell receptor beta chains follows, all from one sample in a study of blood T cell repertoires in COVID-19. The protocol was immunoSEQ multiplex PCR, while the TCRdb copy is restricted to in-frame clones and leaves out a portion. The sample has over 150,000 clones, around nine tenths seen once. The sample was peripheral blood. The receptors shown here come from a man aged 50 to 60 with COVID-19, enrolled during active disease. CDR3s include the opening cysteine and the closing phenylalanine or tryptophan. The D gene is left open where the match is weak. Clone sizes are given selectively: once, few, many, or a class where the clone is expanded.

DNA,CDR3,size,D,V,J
TGTGCCAGCATGGGCGAGACAGATACGCAGTATTTT,CASMGETDTQYF,NA,NA,TRBV6-5,TRBJ2-3
TGCGCCAGCAGCTTGGTTGGGGTAACCGGGACTAGCGGGAGTCGCTTAGCCTACGAGCAGTACTTC,CASSLVGVTGTSGSRLAYEQYF,NA,TRBD2,TRBV5-1,TRBJ2-7
TGTGCCAGCAGTTTATATGGCCCAGGGGATTCACCCCTCCACTTT,CASSLYGPGDSPLHF,few,NA,TRBV28,TRBJ1-6
TGTGCCAGCAGGGGGGGAGGGACCACTGAAGCTTTCTTT,CASRGGGTTEAFF,NA,NA,TRBV2,TRBJ1-1
TGTGCCACCAGCAGAGATTCCCTACTAGCGGGAGGCCCTGACCCAATCTACAATGAGCAGTTCTTC,CATSRDSLLAGGPDPIYNEQFF,NA,TRBD2,TRBV15,TRBJ2-1
TGCAGTGCTAGTCGGACAGTTAGCAATCAGCCCCAGCATTTT,CSASRTVSNQPQHF,NA,NA,TRBV20-1,TRBJ1-5
TGTGCCACCAGTGCCTGGTCGGGACTAGCGACCACCGGGGAGCTGTTTTTT,CATSAWSGLATTGELFF,NA,TRBD2,TRBV24-1,TRBJ2-2
TGTGCCAGCAGTGGAGGACTAGTCGCGAACACCGGGGAGCTGTTTTTT,CASSGGLVANTGELFF,NA,TRBD2,TRBV2,TRBJ2-2
TGTGCCAGCAGCCAAGGAACAGTTAACTATGGCTACACCTTC,CASSQGTVNYGYTF,few,NA,TRBV3-1/TRBV3-2,TRBJ1-2
TGTGCCAGCAGCTTTCAGAACAGGGAGCTGTTTTTT,CASSFQNRELFF,NA,NA,TRBV5-6,TRBJ2-2
TGTGCCAGTAGGGACTTCGGGACAGGGAGTGAAAAACTGTTTTTT,CASRDFGTGSEKLFF,NA,TRBD1,TRBV19,TRBJ1-4
TGTGCCAGCAGCGTGGGGGCTGAAAATTCACCCCTCCACTTT,CASSVGAENSPLHF,NA,NA,TRBV9,TRBJ1-6
TGCACCAGCAGCCAAAGGGGGCAAAGTGGGACTCGCACAGATACGCAGTATTTT,CTSSQRGQSGTRTDTQYF,NA,NA,TRBV1,TRBJ2-3
TGTGCCAGCAGCTTAGTCTCCGGGACTAGCGGGTTGACCCAGTACTTC,CASSLVSGTSGLTQYF,NA,TRBD2,TRBV7-2,TRBJ2-5
TGTGCCAGCAGACACGACGGGACAGCCTCCTACGAGCAGTACTTC,CASRHDGTASYEQYF,NA,TRBD1,TRBV6-5,TRBJ2-7
TGTGCCGTAGGGCCAAAAGCAGGGTTGAACACTGAAGCTTTCTTT,CAVGPKAGLNTEAFF,once,NA,TRBV27,TRBJ1-1
TGTGCCAGCAGCTTAGCCGACAGGGGGCATTCACCCCTCCACTTT,CASSLADRGHSPLHF,NA,TRBD1,TRBV13,TRBJ1-6
TGTGCCAGCAGCCAAGGGCCCACAGATACGCAGTATTTT,CASSQGPTDTQYF,NA,NA,TRBV4-2,TRBJ2-3
TGTGCCAGCGCCGTTCTCCCAGCGGGAAACACAGATACGCAGTATTTT,CASAVLPAGNTDTQYF,NA,TRBD2,TRBV18,TRBJ2-3
TGTGCCAGCAGTGAGCAGGGTATCAATGAGCAGTTCTTC,CASSEQGINEQFF,NA,NA,TRBV2,TRBJ2-1
TGTGCCAGCAACGGAAGGGGGGGGCGCGAGGAGACCCAGTACTTC,CASNGRGGREETQYF,NA,NA,TRBV9,TRBJ2-5
TGTGCCAGCAGCTTCGACACAGGGGACTATGGCTACACCTTC,CASSFDTGDYGYTF,NA,TRBD1,TRBV5-4,TRBJ1-2
TGTGCCAGCAGTTCGCCACAGGGCTATGGCTACACCTTC,CASSSPQGYGYTF,NA,NA,TRBV28,TRBJ1-2
TGTGCCAGCAGCGTAACAGGGACTAGCGGTTTAGAGACCCAGTACTTC,CASSVTGTSGLETQYF,NA,TRBD2,TRBV7-8,TRBJ2-5
TGTGCCAGCAGCTTAGCTAGCGGGAGGACGGACGAGCAGTACTTC,CASSLASGRTDEQYF,once,TRBD2,TRBV7-8,TRBJ2-7
TGTGCCAGCAGCCACATATTGACTAGAGGAGAGACCCAGTACTTC,CASSHILTRGETQYF,NA,NA,TRBV3-1/TRBV3-2,TRBJ2-5
TGTGCCAGCAGCTTAGCCGAGGGGCCCCAGCATTTT,CASSLAEGPQHF,NA,NA,TRBV11-2,TRBJ1-5
TGTGCCAGCAGCATACCGGGACAGGGTCAAGGCGAGCAGTACTTC,CASSIPGQGQGEQYF,few,TRBD1,TRBV5-6,TRBJ2-7
TGTGCCAGCAGCTCCCTGACTAGCGGGATCGGGGAGACCCAGTACTTC,CASSSLTSGIGETQYF,NA,TRBD2,TRBV5-8,TRBJ2-5
TGTGCCACCAGTGACACTCCCTACGAGCAGTACTTC,CATSDTPYEQYF,NA,NA,TRBV24-1,TRBJ2-7
TGTGCCAGCACCAAACTAGCCGCCCCGGGAGAGACCCAGTACTTC,CASTKLAAPGETQYF,NA,NA,TRBV7-9,TRBJ2-5
TGTGCCAGCAGCTTACGAGCGGGAGTAGGCAATGAGCAGTTCTTC,CASSLRAGVGNEQFF,once,TRBD2,TRBV11-2,TRBJ2-1
TGTGCCAGCAGCCTATTGACAGGTTCAGCTGGAAACACCATATATTTT,CASSLLTGSAGNTIYF,NA,NA,TRBV11-2,TRBJ1-3
TGCGCCAGCAGGAAACAGGGGTTCAGGTACGAGCAGTACTTC,CASRKQGFRYEQYF,NA,TRBD1,TRBV23-1,TRBJ2-7
TGTGCCAGCAGCCTCGGACTAGCGGCGGCCACAGATACGCAGTATTTT,CASSLGLAAATDTQYF,NA,TRBD2,TRBV5-5,TRBJ2-3
TGTGCCTGGAGTTGGCAGGGGAATCAGCCCCAGCATTTT,CAWSWQGNQPQHF,once,NA,TRBV30,TRBJ1-5
TGTGCCAGCAGCGGGACAGGAGGGGAGACCCAGTACTTC,CASSGTGGETQYF,NA,TRBD1,TRBV6-5,TRBJ2-5
TGTGCCAGCAGTCCCGAGTCGCAGTATTTT,CASSPESQYF,NA,NA,TRBV5-6,TRBJ2-3
TGCGCCAGCAGCTTGGTACCCGGGACTAGCGGGGGGGCCGGGGAGACCCAGTACTTC,CASSLVPGTSGGAGETQYF,NA,TRBD2,TRBV5-1,TRBJ2-5
TGTGCCAGTAGTCCTCCTCCGGTAATTACGAGGGGGGCCAACGTCCTGACTTTC,CASSPPPVITRGANVLTF,NA,NA,TRBV19,TRBJ2-6
TGCGCCAGCTCGGCAGGGGGTAACTACGAGCAGTACTTC,CASSAGGNYEQYF,NA,TRBD1,TRBV5-1,TRBJ2-7
TGTGCCAGCAGACCGGGACAGATCAATGAAAAACTGTTTTTT,CASRPGQINEKLFF,NA,TRBD1,TRBV28,TRBJ1-4
TGCGCCAGCAGCTCCACGACAGGGGGCTCTTCTGGGGCCAACGTCCTGACTTTC,CASSSTTGGSSGANVLTF,NA,TRBD1,TRBV5-1,TRBJ2-6
TGTGCCAGTAGACCGGGACAGGGGGCAGGTGAGCAGTACTTC,CASRPGQGAGEQYF,many,TRBD1,TRBV19,TRBJ2-7
TGTGCCAGCAGATCCGGCGGGGGCTTGAACAATAATTCACCCCTCCACTTT,CASRSGGGLNNNSPLHF,NA,NA,TRBV6-4,TRBJ1-6
TGTGCCAGCAGTGAAGGTACTACGATGAACACTGAAGCTTTCTTT,CASSEGTTMNTEAFF,NA,NA,TRBV2,TRBJ1-1
TGTGCCAGTAGTACCGGGACAGGGAATTCACCCCTCCACTTT,CASSTGTGNSPLHF,once,TRBD1,TRBV19,TRBJ1-6
TGTGCCAGTAGTTCCGGGAGGGCCCCCTACGAGCAGTACTTC,CASSSGRAPYEQYF,NA,TRBD2,TRBV19,TRBJ2-7
TGTGCCAGCAGTCAACCGGGACTACCGAACACAGATACGCAGTATTTT,CASSQPGLPNTDTQYF,NA,TRBD2,TRBV6-2/TRBV6-3,TRBJ2-3
TGTGCCAGCAGCTTCCGGGACAGGGGTAATCAGCCCCAGCATTTT,CASSFRDRGNQPQHF,NA,TRBD1,TRBV5-8,TRBJ1-5
TGCAGCGTTACGGGACTAGCGGGGCAACCCTACGAGCAGTACTTC,CSVTGLAGQPYEQYF,NA,TRBD2,TRBV29-1,TRBJ2-7
TGTGCCAGCAGCCAGAGAACAGGGTCTGGAAACACCATATATTTT,CASSQRTGSGNTIYF,NA,NA,TRBV14,TRBJ1-3
TGTGCCAGCCGAGCAGGGGCTGGGGCCAACGTCCTGACTTTC,CASRAGAGANVLTF,NA,NA,TRBV2,TRBJ2-6
TGTGCCAGCAGTGCGAATAGCGGGATCGGCCAAGAGCAGTACTTC,CASSANSGIGQEQYF,NA,TRBD2,TRBV2,TRBJ2-7
TGCGCCAGCAGCCGGAACAGGGGAGCCACAGATACGCAGTATTTT,CASSRNRGATDTQYF,NA,TRBD1,TRBV5-1,TRBJ2-3
TGTGCCAGCAGCTTAGTGGCTAGCGGGAGTGGCACAGATACGCAGTATTTT,CASSLVASGSGTDTQYF,NA,TRBD2,TRBV7-9,TRBJ2-3
TGTGCCAGCAGTCCCTCCGGCCCGTGGACAGGGATAAATGAGCAGTTCTTC,CASSPSGPWTGINEQFF,NA,TRBD1,TRBV28,TRBJ2-1
TGTGCCAGCAGTGAAGGGGTCAAAAACATTCAGTACTTC,CASSEGVKNIQYF,NA,NA,TRBV28,TRBJ2-4
TGCGCCAGCAGCTTTCTAGCGGGAGGGCCCTACCAAGAGACCCAGTACTTC,CASSFLAGGPYQETQYF,NA,TRBD2,TRBV5-1,TRBJ2-5
TGTGCCAGTAGTATGGGTAGCGGGCTTGGCGAGCAGTACTTC,CASSMGSGLGEQYF,NA,TRBD2,TRBV19,TRBJ2-7